What follows is one T cell receptor (beta chain) and its context. Its target is unknown. The data stem from a study of vaccination effects on CD4 cells after COVID-19. CD4+ T cells were isolated after 10 days of culture. Each vaccine recipient was nucleocapsid antibody negative and had no prior SARS-CoV-2 infection. This table comes from immunoSEQ multiplex PCR, and its TCRdb copy is limited to in-frame clones, with some not included. The repertoire holds around 60,000 clones, with about 80% as singletons. Between the trimmed V and J ends, which lost 1 base and 9 bases, there was a span of 13 bases. Germline V CDR1 and CDR2: LNHNV, YYDKDF (reference sequence). This CDR3 contains 14 residues.

The receptor was isolated from a human donor who received a COVID-19 vaccine. The starting material was CD4+ T cells from PBMCs cultured without peptide, obtained before COVID-19 vaccination. The chain recombines TRBV15 with TRBJ2-1; tentatively, D is TRBD2 (5 bases). The CDR3 reads CATSRAAEGFEQFF. The CDR3 bases are TGTGCCACCAGCAGAGCCGCCGAGGGATTTGAGCAGTTCTTC. Full variable domain (rest looked up from reference TRBV15 and TRBJ2-1): DAMVIQNPRYQVTQFGKPVTLSCSQTLNHNVMYWYQQKSSQAPKLLFHYYDKDFNNEADTPDNFQSRRPNTSFCFLDIRSPGLGDTAMYLCATSRAAEGFEQFFGPGTRLTVL.